These 13 T cell receptor beta chains share one sample of origin, sequenced in a study of STAT5B mutations in CD4+ large granular lymphocyte leukemia. The table came from immunoSEQ multiplex PCR; TCRdb's copy has only in-frame clones and leaves some out. The sample shows fewer than 5,000 clones, approximately 77% of them seen only once. Material for sequencing was PBMCs. The receptors stem from a man aged 60-69 years with CD4+ T-cell large granular lymphocyte leukemia.

The chain carries TRBV25-1 and TRBJ2-5; the D is unclear. The CDR3 is 12 amino acids. The germline V gene encodes CDR1 MGHDK and CDR2 SYGVNS. The V end was cut by 6 bases, the J end by 2 bases, with 7 bases between. The CDR3 DNA reads as TGTGCCAGCAGGGGGTTGCAAGAGACCCAGTACTTC. As protein: CASRGLQETQYF.

The gene calls are TRBV29-1 and TRBJ1-2; D is undetermined. Trimming stripped 3 bases from V and 3 bases from J, with 2 bases between. Germline lookup yields CDR1 SQVTM and CDR2 ANQGSEA. The CDR3 runs 10 residues. The CDR3 reads CSVEDYGYTF. In DNA form, the CDR3 reads TGCAGCGTTGAGGACTATGGCTACACCTTC.

This clone appeared once. The V call is TRBV9, the J call TRBJ2-2, with D perhaps matching TRBD1 or TRBD2 (6 bases each). This CDR3 has 16 residues. Germline CDR1 SGDLS, CDR2 YYNGEE. Trimming left V 4 bases short and J 0 bases short, with 13 bases between. The CDR3 DNA is TGTGCCAGCAGCAGACACGGGGGCCCGAACACCGGGGAGCTGTTTTTT. It specifies CASSRHGGPNTGELFF.

The J gene is TRBJ1-3, the V gene TRBV7-2, with 7 bases aligning to TRBD1. CDR1 is SGHTA, CDR2 FQGNSA, per germline. The CDR3 has 16 amino acids. V was pared by 4 bases and J by 2 bases, with 8 bases of the junction left unmatched. CDR3 sequence: CASSYTGVKAGNTIYF. The CDR3 region has the DNA TGTGCCAGCAGCTATACAGGGGTAAAAGCTGGAAACACCATATATTTT. The whole variable domain, remainder taken from reference TRBV7-2 and TRBJ1-3, is GAGVSQSPSNKVTEKGKDVELRCDPISGHTALYWYRQSLGQGLEFLIYFQGNSAPDKSGLPSDRFSAERTGGSVSTLTIQRTQQEDSAVYLCASSYTGVKAGNTIYFGEGSWLTVV.

The chain has TRBV5-6 and TRBJ1-5, with D uncertain. This CDR3 is built from 14 residues. V gave up 2 bases and J gave up 5 bases, with 11 bases separating them. Germline V lookup: CDR1 SGHDT, CDR2 YYEEEE. CDR3 DNA sequence: TGTGCCAGCAGCTTTACCCCTCTTGATCAGCCCCAGCATTTT. Protein sequence: CASSFTPLDQPQHF.

This clone occurred a few times. This chain connects TRBV6-6 to TRBJ2-7, with 9 bases fitting TRBD2. CDR3 size: 14 residues. V lost 6 bases to trimming and J lost 4 bases; unmatched junction nucleotides: 7. Germline-derived CDR1 and CDR2 are MNHNY and SVGAGI (reference sequence). The CDR3 here is CASRSPGLAYEQYF. CDR3 DNA: TGTGCCAGCAGATCCCCGGGACTAGCTTACGAGCAGTACTTC.

V gene TRBV27 combines with J gene TRBJ2-5, with D possibly being TRBD2 (7 bases). Between the trimmed V and J ends, which lost 0 bases and 4 bases, there was a span of 9 bases. The CDR3 spans 14 residues. Germline V gene data show CDR1 as MNHEY and CDR2 as SMNVEV (reference sequence). As DNA, the CDR3 is TGTGCCAGCAGTTTATCGCGGGGGCGAGAGACCCAGTACTTC. This translates into CASSLSRGRETQYF.

To note about this clone: No conserved phenylalanine or tryptophan is present at the end of the CDR3, so a read error is the likely explanation. It is unclear where the CDR3 begins or ends on the DNA, so no DNA is shown, and the CDR3 is as TCRdb lists it. CDR3 sequence: CASSQGPR. The chain recombines TRBV4-1 with TRBJ2-6; the table's TRBD2 call for D was not verified on the DNA. Including both end residues, the CDR3 is 8 amino acids long. Per germline, CDR1 MGHRA and CDR2 YSYEKL.

This clone was observed a few times. The chain couples TRBV5-5 to TRBJ1-1; no firm D call. Germline V gene data show CDR1 as SGHKS and CDR2 as YYEKEE (reference sequence). Trimming stripped 0 bases from V and 4 bases from J, with 7 bases between. CDR3 length: 13 amino acids. The DNA of the CDR3 is TGTGCCAGCAGCTTGGAGGGTGGCACTGAAGCTTTCTTT. Its translation: CASSLEGGTEAFF.

The gene calls are TRBV4-3 and TRBJ1-1; 9 nucleotides align to TRBD1. Looked up from germline, CDR1 is LGHNA and CDR2 is YSLEER. V was pared by 4 bases and J by 0 bases, with 9 bases of the junction left unmatched. This CDR3 contains 17 residues. CDR3: CASSPTPTGGMNTEAFF. In DNA form, the CDR3 reads TGCGCCAGCAGCCCCACTCCGACAGGGGGTATGAACACTGAAGCTTTCTTT.

This rearrangement joins TRBV7-6 to TRBJ2-5; D perhaps matches TRBD1 (5 bases). Trimming took off 3 bases at V and 5 bases at J, with 10 bases between the two ends. The CDR3 extends over 13 amino acids. Per germline, CDR1 SGHVS and CDR2 FNYEAQ. In DNA form, the CDR3 reads TGTGCCAGCAGCTTCGCCAGGGTCGAGACCCAGTACTTC. It encodes CASSFARVETQYF. The whole variable domain, remainder taken from reference TRBV7-6 and TRBJ2-5, is GAGVSQSPRYKVTKRGQDVALRCDPISGHVSLYWYRQALGQGPEFLTYFNYEAQQDKSGLPNDRFSAERPEGSISTLTIQRTEQRDSAMYRCASSFARVETQYFGPGTRLLVL.

About this clone itself: Germline is not matched at one junction end, which may reflect a read error. V gene TRBV7-9 combines with J gene TRBJ2-1, with 8 bases that match TRBD2. Germline CDR1 is SEHNR and CDR2 is FQNEAQ (reference sequence). The CDR3 sequence is 16 residues long. The CDR3 DNA reads TGTGCCAGCAGCTCCCAAACTAGCGGTTATTACAATGGGCAGTTCTTC. Translated: CASSSQTSGYYNGQFF.

The J gene is TRBJ2-2, the V gene TRBV9; D not resolved. The CDR3 is 15 amino acids. Germline CDR1 reads SGDLS; CDR2 reads YYNGEE. V was pared by 5 bases and J by 0 bases, with 11 bases between. CDR3 sequence (DNA): TGTGCCAGCAGTCCGGCAAATTCGAACACCGGGGAGCTGTTTTTT. Protein sequence: CASSPANSNTGELFF.